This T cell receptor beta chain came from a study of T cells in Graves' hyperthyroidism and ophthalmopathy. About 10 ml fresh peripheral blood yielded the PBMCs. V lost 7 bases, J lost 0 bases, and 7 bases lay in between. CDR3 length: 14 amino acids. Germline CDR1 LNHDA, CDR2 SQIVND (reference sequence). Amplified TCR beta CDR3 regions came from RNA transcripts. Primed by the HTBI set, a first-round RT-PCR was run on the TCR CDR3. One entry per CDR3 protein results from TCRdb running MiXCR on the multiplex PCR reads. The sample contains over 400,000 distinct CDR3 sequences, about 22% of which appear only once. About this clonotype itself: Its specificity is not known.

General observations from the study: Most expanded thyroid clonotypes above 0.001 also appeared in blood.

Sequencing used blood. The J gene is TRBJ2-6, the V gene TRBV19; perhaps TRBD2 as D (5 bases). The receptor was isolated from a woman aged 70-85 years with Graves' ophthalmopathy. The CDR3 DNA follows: TGTGCCAGTACCGGGGTCTCTGGGGCCAACGTCCTGACTTTC. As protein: CASTGVSGANVLTF.